A single sample gave rise to the 27 T cell receptor beta chains below, sequenced in a study of T cell responses to AZD1222 COVID-19 vaccine. The data were produced by immunoSEQ multiplex PCR, yet TCRdb's version contains in-frame clones alone and is incomplete. This table holds 200,000 or so clones, 80% to 90% found once. The source was peripheral blood, collected on day 0 of MenACWY control vaccination. Every receptor here comes from an adult in good health.

The chain joins TRBV28 to TRBJ1-2, with 7 bases that match TRBD1. CDR3 length equals 16 residues. Germline values: CDR1 MDHEN, CDR2 SYDVKM. The J segment lost 0 bases and the V segment lost 5 bases, leaving 9 bases of the junction unmatched. In DNA form, the CDR3 reads TGTGCCAGCAGTCCTTCGGCAGGGGGAACTAACTATGGCTACACCTTC. Its translation: CASSPSAGGTNYGYTF.

V and J are TRBV6-5 and TRBJ1-5, with D possibly being TRBD1 (6 bases). V shed 4 bases and J shed 7 bases, with 11 bases lying between them. Germline loops: CDR1 MNHEY, CDR2 SVGAGI. CDR3 length: 13 amino acids. The CDR3 DNA reads as TGTGCCAGCAGTTCAGGGGTAAGCCAGCCCCAGCATTTT. It yields the protein CASSSGVSQPQHF.

The chain links TRBV3-1 (or the pseudogene TRBV3-2) to TRBJ2-3; 8 bases align to TRBD2. This CDR3 is 16 amino acids long. With V trimmed by 4 bases and J by 0 bases, 6 bases remained unmatched. The germline CDR1 and CDR2 sequences are LGHDT and YNNKEL (reference sequence). As DNA, the CDR3 is TGTGCCAGCAGCCCCCCCAGCGGGAGTAGCACAGATACGCAGTATTTT. As protein: CASSPPSGSSTDTQYF.

In this sample, this clone turned up a few times. The rearrangement links TRBV5-1 to TRBJ1-1; 12 nucleotides line up with TRBD1. J lost 3 bases, V lost 4 bases, and 4 bases had no gene match. The CDR3 consists of 15 residues. Germline CDR1 and CDR2: SGHRS and YFSETQ. Here the CDR3 DNA reads TGCGCCAGCAGCCCGGGACAGGGGGCGTACACTGAAGCTTTCTTT. This codes for CASSPGQGAYTEAFF.

The chain is built from TRBV29-1 and TRBJ2-1; TRBD2 matches 9 bases. With V trimmed by 7 bases and J by 3 bases, 7 bases remained unmatched. The CDR3 spans 14 residues. Per the germline V gene, CDR1 is SQVTM and CDR2 is ANQGSEA. This chain's CDR3 is CSAVAGDIYNEQFF. The CDR3 nucleotides read TGCAGCGCCGTAGCGGGGGACATCTACAATGAGCAGTTCTTC.

J is TRBJ2-1 and V is TRBV4-3; maybe TRBD1 (6 bases). Germline assignment: CDR1 LGHNA and CDR2 YSLEER. With 0 bases removed from V and 4 bases from J, the gap between germline ends came to 10 bases. The CDR3 extends over 15 amino acids. CDR3 bases: TGCGCCAGCAGCCAAGACAGGACAGAATACAATGAGCAGTTCTTC. It translates to CASSQDRTEYNEQFF.

CDR3 region: CASSEVPRTVNTEAFF. For the CDR3, the DNA is TGTGCCAGCAGCGAGGTCCCTAGGACAGTTAACACTGAAGCTTTCTTT. The genes are TRBV5-4 and TRBJ1-1, with D possibly TRBD1 on 6 matching bases. The ends were cut back, 4 bases at V and 2 bases at J, with 18 bases in the middle. The CDR3 has 16 amino acids. The germline gives CDR1 SGHNT, CDR2 YYREEE (reference sequence).

V usage is TRBV2 and J usage is TRBJ1-3; D perhaps matches TRBD1 (6 bases). The CDR3 length is 15 residues. Trimming took off 4 bases at V and 2 bases at J, with 12 bases between the two ends. Germline values: CDR1 SNHLY, CDR2 FYNNEI. The DNA for the CDR3 is TGTGCCAGCAGTGTAAGGGGGTCTACTGGAAACACCATATATTTT. Encoded protein: CASSVRGSTGNTIYF. Complete variable domain (other parts from reference TRBV2 and TRBJ1-3): EPEVTQTPSHQVTQMGQEVILRCVPISNHLYFYWYRQILGQKVEFLVSFYNNEISEKSEIFDDQFSVERPDGSNFTLKIRSTKLEDSAMYFCASSVRGSTGNTIYFGEGSWLTVV.

The chain uses TRBV7-9 and TRBJ2-1; no clear D. Trimming took 0 bases from V and 7 from J, leaving 16 bases between them. CDR1 and CDR2 from the germline V gene are SEHNR and FQNEAQ (reference sequence). This CDR3 is 16 amino acids long. CDR3 bases: TGTGCCAGCAGCTTAGCGGTGGATGCCTCTGGGAATGAGCAGTTCTTC. Translated, it gives CASSLAVDASGNEQFF.

This clone turned up a few times. The CDR3 sequence: CSASELPGERDTQYF. CDR3 nucleotides: TGCAGTGCTAGTGAACTACCCGGGGAGCGAGATACGCAGTATTTT. The J gene is TRBJ2-3, the V gene TRBV20-1, with D possibly matching TRBD2 (5 bases). Per the germline V gene, CDR1 is DFQATT and CDR2 is SNEGSKA (reference sequence). The CDR3 covers 15 residues. Trimming cost V 3 bases and J 5 bases, with 18 bases left between them.

V gene TRBV27 combines with J gene TRBJ1-2; no clear D. The germline gives CDR1 MNHEY, CDR2 SMNVEV (reference sequence). The ends were cut back, 0 bases at V and 10 bases at J, with 18 bases in the middle. The CDR3 is 15 residues long. The DNA for the CDR3 is TGTGCCAGCAGTTTATCGCCAGACACGGTATGGGCCTACACCTTC. Translating it yields CASSLSPDTVWAYTF.

The chain links TRBV13 to TRBJ2-3; 15 nucleotides agree with TRBD2. J was trimmed by 6 bases and V by 5 bases; bases with no gene match: 12. Germline CDR1 reads PRHDT; CDR2 reads FYEKMQ (reference sequence). There are 18 residues in the CDR3. Here the CDR3 reads CASSLRTSGGAVGDTQYF. DNA of the CDR3: TGTGCCAGCAGCCTCCGGACTAGCGGGGGGGCGGTCGGGGATACGCAGTATTTT.

The rearrangement joins TRBV30 to TRBJ2-5; D may be TRBD2 (5 bases). The germline V gene has CDR1 GTSNPN and CDR2 SVGIG (reference sequence). Trimming took off 5 bases at V and 5 bases at J, with 18 bases between the two ends. This CDR3 region has 14 residues. The CDR3 sequence: CAWAKGAGVETQYF. In DNA form, the CDR3 reads TGTGCCTGGGCTAAGGGAGCCGGGGTCGAGACCCAGTACTTC.

This clone was seen once. The V and J genes are TRBV6-1 and TRBJ1-1; D gene unclear. CDR1 is MNHNS, CDR2 SASEGT, per germline. CDR3 length equals 13 residues. V was trimmed by 1 base and J by 1 base, leaving 4 bases between them. The CDR3, as DNA: TGTGCCAGCAGTGAAGACCCGAACACTGAAGCTTTCTTT. The encoded protein is CASSEDPNTEAFF.

This rearrangement joins TRBV2 to TRBJ1-5; D might be TRBD1 (5 bases). Trimming cost V 6 bases and J 2 bases, with 20 bases left between them. The germline V gene has CDR1 SNHLY and CDR2 FYNNEI. This CDR3 has 17 residues. The CDR3 nucleotides read TGTGCCAGCAGCCATTCTGGGGAGGTAGGGGGCAATCAGCCCCAGCATTTT. It codes for CASSHSGEVGGNQPQHF. Using reference TRBV2 and TRBJ1-5 for the parts outside the CDR3, the full variable domain is EPEVTQTPSHQVTQMGQEVILRCVPISNHLYFYWYRQILGQKVEFLVSFYNNEISEKSEIFDDQFSVERPDGSNFTLKIRSTKLEDSAMYFCASSHSGEVGGNQPQHFGDGTRLSIL.

The V gene is TRBV5-4, the J gene TRBJ2-7, with D maybe TRBD2 (6 bases). The CDR3 loop spans 11 amino acids. In germline, CDR1 is SGHNT, CDR2 YYREEE (reference sequence). The germline V and J ends were trimmed by 7 bases and 3 bases, with 8 bases remaining between them. The DNA of the CDR3 is TGTGCCAGCGGGCGGGGCTACGAGCAGTACTTC. It specifies CASGRGYEQYF.

The V gene is TRBV6-5, the J gene TRBJ1-2; D perhaps matches TRBD1 (5 bases). CDR3 length: 13 amino acids. V was pared by 5 bases and J by 5 bases, with 12 bases between. CDR1 and CDR2 from the germline V gene are MNHEY and SVGAGI. The CDR3 is CASSPREVYGYTF. The CDR3 DNA is TGTGCCAGCAGTCCCAGGGAAGTGTATGGCTACACCTTC.

This chain uses TRBV6-6 with TRBJ1-2; weak D call: TRBD1 (5 bases). Germline V CDR1 and CDR2: MNHNY, SVGAGI (reference sequence). CDR3 size: 15 residues. Trimming stripped 6 bases from V and 4 bases from J, with 18 bases between. The DNA of the CDR3 is TGTGCCAGCAGGGGAAGGGACGGAGGGTCCTATGGCTACACCTTC. It specifies CASRGRDGGSYGYTF.

The chain uses TRBV3-1 (or the pseudogene TRBV3-2) and TRBJ2-7, with 10 bases matching TRBD2. The germline V gene has CDR1 LGHDT and CDR2 YNNKEL (reference sequence). The J segment lost 9 bases and the V segment lost 8 bases, leaving 16 bases of the junction unmatched. This CDR3 has 15 residues. The CDR3 is CASSHTGTSGARQYF. CDR3 DNA: TGTGCCAGCTCCCACACGGGAACTAGCGGGGCAAGGCAGTACTTC.

This clone is a singleton in its sample. This rearrangement joins TRBV19 to TRBJ2-7; 12 bases are a match to TRBD2. The germline gives CDR1 LNHDA, CDR2 SQIVND (reference sequence). Trimming cost V 5 bases and J 4 bases; bases outside gene matches: 6. The CDR3 extends over 15 amino acids. Here the CDR3 reads CASSLAGGPGYEQYF. In DNA, the CDR3 is TGTGCCAGTAGTCTAGCGGGAGGGCCGGGTTACGAGCAGTACTTC.

This chain uses TRBV28 with TRBJ2-7; unclear D gene. Trimming took 6 bases from V and 7 from J, leaving 16 bases between them. Germline V gives CDR1 MDHEN, CDR2 SYDVKM. The CDR3 extends over 13 amino acids. The CDR3 region is CASSVGRPGEQYF. CDR3 DNA sequence: TGTGCCAGCAGCGTTGGACGGCCTGGGGAGCAGTACTTC.

This chain joins TRBV6-5 and TRBJ1-2; 9 bases agree with TRBD1. J was trimmed by 4 bases and V by 2 bases; bases with no gene match: 5. This CDR3 contains 15 residues. CDR1 and CDR2 (germline): MNHEY, SVGAGI. The chain's CDR3 is CASSYGTGMFYGYTF. CDR3 DNA: TGTGCCAGCAGTTACGGGACAGGGATGTTCTATGGCTACACCTTC.

The V and J genes are TRBV5-6 and TRBJ2-1; perhaps TRBD2 as D (6 bases). Germline V CDR1 and CDR2: SGHDT, YYEEEE. Trimming removed 6 bases from V and 4 bases from J, with 17 bases in between. The length of the CDR3 is 15 residues. CDR3 nucleotides: TGTGCCAGCACCCGAACTAGCAGTAGATACAATGAGCAGTTCTTC. This encodes CASTRTSSRYNEQFF.

The chain uses TRBV12-3 or TRBV12-4 and TRBJ1-3, with D unresolved. This CDR3 comprises 11 residues. V was trimmed by 9 bases and J by 1 base, leaving 4 bases between them. CDR3 amino acids: CASPSGNTIYF. CDR3 DNA sequence: TGTGCCAGTCCATCTGGAAACACCATATATTTT.

The rearrangement uses TRBV3-1 (or the pseudogene TRBV3-2) and TRBJ2-6, with 8 bases aligning to TRBD1. V lost 6 bases and J lost 3; bases outside the gene matches: 7. The CDR3 spans 16 residues. CDR1 is LGHDT and CDR2 is YNNKEL in the germline V gene (reference sequence). The CDR3 DNA sequence: TGTGCCAGCAGGCCAACAGGGGGTAGTGGGGCCAACGTCCTGACTTTC. Residues: CASRPTGGSGANVLTF.

This chain connects TRBV27 to TRBJ1-2; TRBD1 aligns across 8 bases. The germline CDR1 and CDR2 sequences are MNHEY and SMNVEV (reference sequence). Trimming at V came to 6 bases and at J to 3 bases, leaving 12 bases not matched to a gene. This CDR3 contains 16 residues. CDR3 amino acids: CASRYYVSGGDYGYTF. CDR3 coding DNA: TGTGCCAGCAGGTATTACGTCTCAGGGGGCGACTATGGCTACACCTTC.

This sequence joins TRBV2 and TRBJ2-7, with D possibly being TRBD1 (6 bases). The V end was cut by 5 bases, the J end by 5 bases, with 19 bases between. The CDR3 covers 15 residues. Germline V gives CDR1 SNHLY, CDR2 FYNNEI. The CDR3: CASSLTGTKGDEQYF. The CDR3 nucleotides are TGTGCCAGCAGTCTTACAGGGACGAAAGGCGACGAGCAGTACTTC.